The 25 T cell receptor beta chains reported below all come from one sample, sequenced in a study of T cell responses to AZD1222 COVID-19 vaccine. Here immunoSEQ multiplex PCR was the method, and the copy in TCRdb shows in-frame clones only, minus some. This sample has about 83,000 clones; 80% to 90% occur once, and the top ten carry roughly 3.6%. Material: peripheral blood, obtained 28 days after the second AZD1222 dose. Source of these receptors: an adult who received the AZD1222 COVID-19 vaccine.

The chain is built from TRBV19 and TRBJ2-4, with a weak D call TRBD2 (6 bases). This CDR3 has 13 residues. Trimming stripped 8 bases from V and 1 base from J, with 9 bases between. CDR1 and CDR2 (germline): LNHDA, SQIVND (reference sequence). The DNA for the CDR3 is TGTGCCAGTTGCGCGGGGGCCAAAAACATTCAGTACTTC. Translated, it gives CASCAGAKNIQYF. Filled out from reference TRBV19 and TRBJ2-4, the complete variable domain reads DGGITQSPKYLFRKEGQNVTLSCEQNLNHDAMYWYRQDPGQGLRLIYYSQIVNDFQKGDIAEGYSVSREKKESFPLTVTSAQKNPTAFYLCASCAGAKNIQYFGAGTRLSVL.

This chain joins TRBV27 and TRBJ2-7, with D possibly TRBD1 on 6 matching bases. Germline values: CDR1 MNHEY, CDR2 SMNVEV (reference sequence). The CDR3 totals 14 residues. V was pared by 3 bases and J by 3 bases, with 12 bases between. Here the CDR3 reads CASSFTDSFYEQYF. The CDR3, as DNA: TGTGCCAGCAGTTTTACGGACAGTTTCTACGAGCAGTACTTC.

The DNA of the CDR3 is TGTGCCAGCAGCTTGGAATCCGGGAGCAATCAGCCCCAGCATTTT. As protein: CASSLESGSNQPQHF. The rearrangement uses TRBV5-6 and TRBJ1-5; D gene ambiguous. The CDR3 loop spans 15 amino acids. The V gene's germline CDR1 is SGHDT and CDR2 YYEEEE. V lost 0 bases to trimming and J lost 1 base, with 8 bases between them.

By sample fraction, this clone is medium-sized (0.01 to 0.1%). This chain joins TRBV27 and TRBJ1-2; D gene uncertain. Trimming left V 6 bases short and J 6 bases short, with 5 bases between. The CDR3 has 10 amino acids. Germline CDR1 and CDR2: MNHEY and SMNVEV (reference sequence). The CDR3 loop is CASRNHGYTF. The CDR3 nucleotides are TGTGCCAGCAGGAACCATGGCTACACCTTC.

The V and J genes are TRBV19 and TRBJ2-2; TRBD2 might be the D (6 bases). There are 18 residues in the CDR3. Germline V gene sequence: CDR1 LNHDA, CDR2 SQIVND (reference sequence). V was trimmed by 1 base and J by 3 bases, leaving 18 bases between them. The CDR3 is CASSIAEIGGGDTGELFF. DNA for the CDR3: TGTGCCAGTAGTATAGCTGAAATTGGGGGAGGCGACACCGGGGAGCTGTTTTTT. The whole variable domain, filled in from reference TRBV19 and TRBJ2-2, reads DGGITQSPKYLFRKEGQNVTLSCEQNLNHDAMYWYRQDPGQGLRLIYYSQIVNDFQKGDIAEGYSVSREKKESFPLTVTSAQKNPTAFYLCASSIAEIGGGDTGELFFGEGSRLTVL.

The rearrangement joins TRBV6-5 to TRBJ2-7, with 7 nucleotides matching TRBD1. The ends lost 0 bases at V and 1 base at J; junction bases unmatched: 3. Germline loops: CDR1 MNHEY, CDR2 SVGAGI. The CDR3 is 15 residues long. The CDR3, as DNA: TGTGCCAGCAGTTACTCTCCACAGGGGTCCTACGAGCAGTACTTC. It yields the protein CASSYSPQGSYEQYF.

The chain employs TRBV14 and TRBJ1-1; no reliable D call. Trimming took 4 bases from V and 7 from J, leaving 13 bases between them. Looked up from germline, CDR1 is SGHDN and CDR2 is FVKESK. This CDR3 contains 13 residues. This CDR3 reads CASSRRTALEAFF. In DNA form, the CDR3 reads TGTGCCAGCAGCCGAAGGACGGCGCTTGAAGCTTTCTTT.

The chain employs TRBV27 and TRBJ2-1; 7 bases line up with TRBD1. CDR1 MNHEY and CDR2 SMNVEV come from the germline V gene (reference sequence). V dropped 3 bases and J dropped 5; count of bases not matched to a gene: 10. There are 16 residues in the CDR3. The CDR3 DNA follows: TGTGCCAGCAGTTTTGGGGTTGGGACAGCAAACAATGAGCAGTTCTTC. This translates into CASSFGVGTANNEQFF.

This clone was counted between two and nine times. The chain joins TRBV7-2 to TRBJ1-2; TRBD1 might be the D (5 bases). CDR1 and CDR2 from the germline V gene are SGHTA and FQGNSA. Trimming left V 1 base short and J 9 bases short, with 12 bases between. The CDR3 runs to 13 residues. This CDR3 is CASSLGAGRRYTF. The CDR3 bases are TGTGCCAGCAGCTTAGGGGCAGGGAGGCGCTACACCTTC.

This clone was counted a single time. The genes are TRBV20-1 and TRBJ1-6; D is unclear. From germline, CDR1 is DFQATT and CDR2 SNEGSKA (reference sequence). This CDR3 comprises 11 residues. The V gene lost 5 bases and the J gene lost 7 bases, with 6 bases spanning the gap. The CDR3 DNA is TGCAGTGCTTATCAGAATTCACCCCTCCACTTT. It translates to CSAYQNSPLHF.

The V call is TRBV29-1, the J call TRBJ2-7; perhaps TRBD2 as D (6 bases). The CDR3 covers 15 residues. V dropped 3 bases and J dropped 5 bases, with 20 bases sitting between them. Germline CDR1 reads SQVTM; CDR2 reads ANQGSEA. The CDR3 sequence: CSVDPGLSGGNEQYF. DNA for the CDR3: TGCAGCGTTGATCCTGGACTGTCCGGAGGGAACGAGCAGTACTTC.

The genes are TRBV6-5 and TRBJ1-6; D may be TRBD1 (6 bases). Trimming took 4 bases from V and 10 from J, leaving 14 bases between them. Germline V gene data show CDR1 as MNHEY and CDR2 as SVGAGI. The CDR3 contains 14 residues. In DNA, the CDR3 is TGTGCCAGCAGTTCAGGACAGAATGGCTCACCCCTCCACTTT. It encodes CASSSGQNGSPLHF.

The rearrangement uses TRBV28 and TRBJ1-2; 7 bases map to TRBD1. The CDR3 loop spans 14 amino acids. V was clipped by 6 bases and J by 4 bases; unmatched bases: 8. Germline CDR1 reads MDHEN; CDR2 reads SYDVKM. CDR3 region: CASRSGGRFYGYTF. CDR3 bases: TGTGCCAGCAGGTCAGGGGGACGTTTCTATGGCTACACCTTC.

The chain joins TRBV15 to TRBJ2-1; 9 bases agree with TRBD1. The CDR3 spans 13 residues. The trim removed 8 bases at V and 7 bases at J, leaving 6 bases unmatched. CDR1 and CDR2 (germline): LNHNV, YYDKDF (reference sequence). The CDR3 coding sequence is TGTGCCACCCCGGACAGGGGTAGGAATGAGCAGTTCTTC. Amino acid sequence: CATPDRGRNEQFF.

The chain couples TRBV6-5 to TRBJ2-7; a weak D match, TRBD2 (6 bases). The CDR3 length is 15 residues. Germline-derived CDR1 and CDR2 are MNHEY and SVGAGI. Trimming left V 0 bases short and J 3 bases short, with 12 bases between. CDR3 amino acids: CASSYSRGSGYEQYF. The CDR3 DNA follows: TGTGCCAGCAGTTACTCTCGGGGGTCCGGCTACGAGCAGTACTTC.

CDR3 sequence reads: CAGTRREVGDEQFF. CDR3 coding DNA: TGTGCCGGGACTAGGCGGGAGGTCGGCGATGAGCAGTTCTTC. The chain couples TRBV30 to TRBJ2-1; 8 bases align to TRBD2. Losses at the gene ends were 8 bases for V and 8 bases for J; bases not matched to a gene: 14. The V gene's germline CDR1 is GTSNPN and CDR2 SVGIG (reference sequence). The CDR3 is 14 amino acids.

This clone appeared a few times. The chain couples TRBV6-5 to TRBJ2-7, with 13 positions matching TRBD2. Germline loops: CDR1 MNHEY, CDR2 SVGAGI. The V segment lost 2 bases and the J segment 2 bases; nucleotides outside the gene matches: 3. CDR3 length equals 16 residues. In DNA form, the CDR3 reads TGTGCCAGCAGTTACGGGACTAGCGGGACTCCCTACGAGCAGTACTTC. It encodes CASSYGTSGTPYEQYF.

The rearrangement links TRBV25-1 to TRBJ1-1; D is perhaps TRBD1 (5 bases). Germline V gives CDR1 MGHDK, CDR2 SYGVNS. The ends were cut back, 5 bases at V and 1 base at J, with 8 bases in the middle. The CDR3 consists of 13 residues. CDR3 DNA sequence: TGTGCCAGCAGTAGGACACCGAACACTGAAGCTTTCTTT. The encoded protein is CASSRTPNTEAFF. The full variable domain, its missing parts supplied by reference TRBV25-1 and TRBJ1-1, is EADIYQTPRYLVIGTGKKITLECSQTMGHDKMYWYQQDPGMELHLIHYSYGVNSTEKGDLSSESTVSRIRTEHFPLTLESARPSHTSQYLCASSRTPNTEAFFGQGTRLTVV.

The CDR3 loop reads CASSWGQGAGDNEQFF. The CDR3 DNA reads TGTGCCAGCAGCTGGGGGCAGGGGGCAGGAGACAATGAGCAGTTCTTC. The chain carries TRBV7-9 and TRBJ2-1, with 8 bases fitting TRBD1. This CDR3 has 16 residues. V gave up 4 bases and J gave up 5 bases; unmatched junction bases: 10. The germline CDR1 and CDR2 sequences are SEHNR and FQNEAQ (reference sequence).

CDR3 nucleotides: TGTGCCAGCAGCTTAAACGGGGTCTATGGCTACACCTTC. The encoded protein is CASSLNGVYGYTF. V gene TRBV7-2 combines with J gene TRBJ1-2; no clear D gene. Germline CDR1 and CDR2: SGHTA and FQGNSA. The CDR3 is 13 amino acids. The V end was cut by 2 bases, the J end by 4 bases, with 8 bases between.

The chain joins TRBV6-2 or TRBV6-3 to TRBJ2-7, with D possibly TRBD1 on 5 matching bases. The CDR3 loop spans 14 amino acids. V was cut by 6 bases and J by 9 bases, with 21 bases left in between. Germline lookup yields CDR1 MNHEY and CDR2 SVGEGT. The CDR3 DNA reads as TGTGCCAGCAGCCGAACAGGCACTCGTGGATTGCAGTACTTC. Amino acid sequence: CASSRTGTRGLQYF.

This clone was seen just once. The chain recombines TRBV4-2 with TRBJ2-2; no firm D call. The V gene's germline CDR1 is LGHNA and CDR2 YNFKEQ. Trimming removed 0 bases from V and 6 bases from J, with 11 bases in between. The CDR3 contains 15 residues. CDR3 amino acids: CASSQDLRGAGELFF. The DNA for the CDR3 is TGTGCCAGCAGCCAAGATCTGAGAGGAGCCGGGGAGCTGTTTTTT.

This clone showed up just once. This chain joins TRBV5-1 and TRBJ1-1; D is perhaps TRBD1 (6 bases). V was cut by 0 bases and J by 0 bases, with 6 bases left in between. This CDR3 region has 14 residues. In germline, CDR1 is SGHRS, CDR2 YFSETQ. The CDR3 here is CASSLGQVNTEAFF. The CDR3 DNA sequence: TGCGCCAGCAGCTTGGGACAGGTGAACACTGAAGCTTTCTTT.

The rearrangement uses TRBV7-9 and TRBJ2-4; no clear D. CDR3 size: 16 residues. The ends were cut back, 1 base at V and 0 bases at J, with 10 bases in the middle. Germline V gene lookup returns CDR1 SEHNR and CDR2 FQNEAQ (reference sequence). Here the CDR3 reads CASSLEGRLAKNIQYF. The CDR3 nucleotides are TGTGCCAGCAGCTTAGAGGGCAGACTAGCCAAAAACATTCAGTACTTC.

This chain connects TRBV5-1 to TRBJ2-3; 11 bases are a match to TRBD2. Per germline, CDR1 SGHRS and CDR2 YFSETQ. The ends lost 4 bases at V and 2 bases at J; junction bases unmatched: 3. The CDR3 length is 15 residues. The CDR3 here is CASSKLAGDTDTQYF. DNA for the CDR3: TGCGCCAGCAGCAAACTAGCGGGGGACACAGATACGCAGTATTTT. The whole variable domain, filled in from reference TRBV5-1 and TRBJ2-3, reads KAGVTQTPRYLIKTRGQQVTLSCSPISGHRSVSWYQQTPGQGLQFLFEYFSETQRNKGNFPGRFSGRQFSNSRSEMNVSTLELGDSALYLCASSKLAGDTDTQYFGPGTRLTVL.